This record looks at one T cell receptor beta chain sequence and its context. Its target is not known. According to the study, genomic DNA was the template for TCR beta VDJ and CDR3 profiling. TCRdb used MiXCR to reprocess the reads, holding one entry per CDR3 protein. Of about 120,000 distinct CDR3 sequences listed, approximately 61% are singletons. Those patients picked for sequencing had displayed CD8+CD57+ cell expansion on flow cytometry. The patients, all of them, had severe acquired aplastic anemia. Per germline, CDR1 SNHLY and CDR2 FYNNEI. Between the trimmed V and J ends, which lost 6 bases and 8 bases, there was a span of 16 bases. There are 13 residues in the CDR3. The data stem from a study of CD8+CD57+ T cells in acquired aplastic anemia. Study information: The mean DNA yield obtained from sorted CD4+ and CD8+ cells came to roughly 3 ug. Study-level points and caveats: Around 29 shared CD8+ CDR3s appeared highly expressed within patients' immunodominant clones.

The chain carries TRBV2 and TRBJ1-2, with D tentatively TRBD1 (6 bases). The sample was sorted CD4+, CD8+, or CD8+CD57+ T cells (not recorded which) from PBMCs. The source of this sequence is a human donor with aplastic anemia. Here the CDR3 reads CASSPLGGGGYTF. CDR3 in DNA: TGTGCCAGCAGCCCATTGGGGGGGGGCGGCTACACCTTC.